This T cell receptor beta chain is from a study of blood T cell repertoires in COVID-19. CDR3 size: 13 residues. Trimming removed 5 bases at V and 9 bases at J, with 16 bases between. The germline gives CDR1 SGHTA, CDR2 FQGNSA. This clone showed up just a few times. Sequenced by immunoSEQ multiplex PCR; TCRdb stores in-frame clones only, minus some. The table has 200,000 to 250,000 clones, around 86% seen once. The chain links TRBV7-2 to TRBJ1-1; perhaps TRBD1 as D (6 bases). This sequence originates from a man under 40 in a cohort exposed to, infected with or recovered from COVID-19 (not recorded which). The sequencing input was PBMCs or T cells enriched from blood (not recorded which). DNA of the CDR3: TGTGCCAGCAGCGCATCCGGGACATTCAAAGCTTTCTTT. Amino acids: CASSASGTFKAFF.